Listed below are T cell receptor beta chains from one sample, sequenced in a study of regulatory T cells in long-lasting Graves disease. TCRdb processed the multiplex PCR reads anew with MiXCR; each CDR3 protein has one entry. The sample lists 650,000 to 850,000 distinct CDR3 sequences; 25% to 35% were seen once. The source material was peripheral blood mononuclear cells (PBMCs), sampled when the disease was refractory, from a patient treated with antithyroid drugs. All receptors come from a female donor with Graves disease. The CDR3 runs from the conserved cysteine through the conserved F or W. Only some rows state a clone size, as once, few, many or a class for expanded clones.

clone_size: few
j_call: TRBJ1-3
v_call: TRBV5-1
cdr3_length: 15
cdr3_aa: CASSLEGMRGNTIYF

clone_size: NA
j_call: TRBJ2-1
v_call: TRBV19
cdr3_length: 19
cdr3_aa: CASSSRGAGLAGEENEQFF

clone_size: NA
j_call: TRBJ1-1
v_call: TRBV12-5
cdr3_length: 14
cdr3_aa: CASDLRGSNTEAFF

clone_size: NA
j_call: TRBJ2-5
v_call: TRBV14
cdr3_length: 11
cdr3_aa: CASSQARSQYF

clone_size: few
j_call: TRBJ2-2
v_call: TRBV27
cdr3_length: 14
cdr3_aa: CASSRPADTGELFF

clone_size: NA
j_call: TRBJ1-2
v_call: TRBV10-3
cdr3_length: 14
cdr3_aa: CAISESSVNYGYTF

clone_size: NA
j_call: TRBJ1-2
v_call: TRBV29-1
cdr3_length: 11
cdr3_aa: CSDRTGYGYTF

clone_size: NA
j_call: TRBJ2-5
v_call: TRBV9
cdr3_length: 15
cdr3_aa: CASSAGLVEQETQYF

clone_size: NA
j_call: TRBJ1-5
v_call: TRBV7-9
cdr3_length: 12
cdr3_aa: CAGGTGDQPQHF

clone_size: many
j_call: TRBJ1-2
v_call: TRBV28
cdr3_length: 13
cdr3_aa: CASSLLQGGGYTF

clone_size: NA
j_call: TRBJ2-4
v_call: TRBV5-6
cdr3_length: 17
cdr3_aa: CASSLWVAEIAKNIQYF

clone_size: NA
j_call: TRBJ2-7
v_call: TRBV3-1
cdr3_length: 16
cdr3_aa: CASSQSLGLAPYEQYF

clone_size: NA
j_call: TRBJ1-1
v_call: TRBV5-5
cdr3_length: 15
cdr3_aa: CASSPRDGRGTEAFF

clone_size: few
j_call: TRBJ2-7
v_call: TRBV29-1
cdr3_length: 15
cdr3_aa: CSVVGGVASRYEQYF

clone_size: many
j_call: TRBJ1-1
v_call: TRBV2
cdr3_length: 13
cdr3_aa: CASSEARSGEAFF

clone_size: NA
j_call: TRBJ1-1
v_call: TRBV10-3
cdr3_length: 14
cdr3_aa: CAIREAGRDTEAFF

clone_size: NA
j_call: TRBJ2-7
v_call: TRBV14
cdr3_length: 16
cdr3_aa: CASSPKTGVGGYEQYF

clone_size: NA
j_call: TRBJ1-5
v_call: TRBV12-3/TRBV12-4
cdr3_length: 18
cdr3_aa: CASSLSGTGGWGNQPQHF

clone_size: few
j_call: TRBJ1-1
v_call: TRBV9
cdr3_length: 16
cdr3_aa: CASSVGGRAANTEAFF

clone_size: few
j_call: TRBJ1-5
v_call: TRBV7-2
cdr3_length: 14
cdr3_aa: CASSQGSGAQPQHF

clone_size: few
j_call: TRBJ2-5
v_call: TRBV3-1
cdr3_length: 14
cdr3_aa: CASSNRGRAETQYF

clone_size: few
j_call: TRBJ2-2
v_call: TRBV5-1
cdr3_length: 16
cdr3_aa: CASSLPSSGSTGELFF

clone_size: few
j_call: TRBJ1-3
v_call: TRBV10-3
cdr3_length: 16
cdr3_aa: CAISESVRPSGNTIYF

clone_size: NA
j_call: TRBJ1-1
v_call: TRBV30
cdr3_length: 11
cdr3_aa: CAWSGKGEAFF